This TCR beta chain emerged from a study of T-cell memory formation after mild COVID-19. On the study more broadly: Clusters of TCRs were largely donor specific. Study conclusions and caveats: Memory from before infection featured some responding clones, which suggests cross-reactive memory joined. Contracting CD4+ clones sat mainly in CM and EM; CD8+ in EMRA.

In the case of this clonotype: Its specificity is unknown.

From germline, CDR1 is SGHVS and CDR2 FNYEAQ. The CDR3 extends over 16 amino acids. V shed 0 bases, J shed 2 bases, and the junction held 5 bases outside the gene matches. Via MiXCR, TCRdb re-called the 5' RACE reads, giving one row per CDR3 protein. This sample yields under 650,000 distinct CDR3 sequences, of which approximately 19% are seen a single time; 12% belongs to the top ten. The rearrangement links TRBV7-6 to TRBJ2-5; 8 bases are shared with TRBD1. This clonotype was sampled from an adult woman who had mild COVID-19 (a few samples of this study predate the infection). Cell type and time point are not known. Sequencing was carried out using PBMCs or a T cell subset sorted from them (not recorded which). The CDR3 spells CASSLAPTGVQETQYF. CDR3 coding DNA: TGTGCCAGCAGCTTAGCCCCGACAGGGGTGCAAGAGACCCAGTACTTC.